This is a list of T cell receptor beta chains from one sample in a study of T cell responses to AZD1222 COVID-19 vaccine. The repertoire was sequenced with immunoSEQ multiplex PCR; TCRdb's copy has only in-frame clones and lacks some. The repertoire holds approximately 89,000 clones, with 75% to 95% as singletons. The sequencing here drew on peripheral blood, taken 28 days after the second AZD1222 dose. These receptor sequences come from an adult who received the AZD1222 COVID-19 vaccine. Each CDR3 is given without its conserved first and last residue.

V: TRBV15; J: TRBJ1-2; CDR3: ATSRGGHNYGYT
V: TRBV2; J: TRBJ1-6; CDR3: ASSDTTGGYSPLH
V: TRBV3-1/TRBV3-2; J: TRBJ1-2; CDR3: ASSQGGVTRGYT
V: TRBV4-1; J: TRBJ1-1; CDR3: ASSQDEGSGTEAF
V: TRBV4-2; J: TRBJ1-1; CDR3: ASSQDWRNTEAF
V: TRBV10-1; J: TRBJ2-1; CDR3: ASSERGRLPLRGSYNEQF
V: TRBV28; J: TRBJ2-2; CDR3: ASSGQGATGELF
V: TRBV6-6; J: TRBJ2-1; CDR3: ASSYPGPRENEQF
V: TRBV4-2; J: TRBJ2-1; CDR3: ASSQETAGGPGEQF
V: TRBV9; J: TRBJ2-5; CDR3: ASSRLAGGKETQY
V: TRBV19; J: TRBJ1-3; CDR3: ASSIQGPGNTIY
V: TRBV18; J: TRBJ2-2; CDR3: ASSPPLRELF
V: TRBV4-2; J: TRBJ1-6; CDR3: ASSQQIQNSPLH
V: TRBV10-3; J: TRBJ1-4; CDR3: ATLPGPNEKLF
V: TRBV3-1/TRBV3-2; J: TRBJ1-4; CDR3: ASSHRGVHRRNEKLF
V: TRBV5-1; J: TRBJ2-3; CDR3: ASSLGPTRGDTDTQY
V: TRBV2; J: TRBJ1-4; CDR3: ASKRSEPTNEKLF
V: TRBV3-1/TRBV3-2; J: TRBJ1-2; CDR3: ASSPDRGTGSGYT
V: TRBV12-3/TRBV12-4; J: TRBJ1-5; CDR3: ASRGQGDQPQH
V: TRBV28; J: TRBJ1-2; CDR3: ASSLGAVGYGYT
V: TRBV5-1; J: TRBJ2-7; CDR3: ASSPGTSGVALDEQY
V: TRBV5-6; J: TRBJ1-1; CDR3: ASSPRVGTEAF
V: TRBV11-1; J: TRBJ2-1; CDR3: ASSLDRDEQF
V: TRBV4-1; J: TRBJ1-3; CDR3: ASSQGLGQSNGNTIY
V: TRBV9; J: TRBJ2-3; CDR3: ASSVGGGGADTQY
V: TRBV9; J: TRBJ1-3; CDR3: ASSSQTGPFSGNTIY
V: TRBV3-1/TRBV3-2; J: TRBJ1-6; CDR3: ASSPHYRVRSSSYNSPLH
V: TRBV9; J: TRBJ1-2; CDR3: ASSAGDSRNYGYT
V: TRBV30; J: TRBJ2-1; CDR3: AWSQEVIDEQF
V: TRBV5-1; J: TRBJ2-3; CDR3: ASSMTSRLAGVADTQY
V: TRBV5-3; J: TRBJ1-2; CDR3: ARSLQGIDYGYT
V: TRBV5-1; J: TRBJ2-5; CDR3: ASSAKLPGGETQY
V: TRBV5-1; J: TRBJ2-7; CDR3: ASSPTPNSYEQY
V: TRBV3-1/TRBV3-2; J: TRBJ2-6; CDR3: ASSQDRTSGANVLT
V: TRBV14; J: TRBJ1-6; CDR3: ASSPEYNSPLH
V: TRBV7-2; J: TRBJ1-1; CDR3: ASSFQKYTEAF
V: TRBV6-6; J: TRBJ1-6; CDR3: ASNGAQGAGNSPLH
V: TRBV2; J: TRBJ2-7; CDR3: ASSERGSSVQY
V: TRBV9; J: TRBJ2-1; CDR3: ASKRGLAGYNEQF
V: TRBV6-1; J: TRBJ1-1; CDR3: ASSEALWGQGNTEAF
V: TRBV3-1/TRBV3-2; J: TRBJ1-1; CDR3: ASSQVTGINTEAF
V: TRBV14; J: TRBJ2-1; CDR3: ASTRNGGVPYNEQF
V: TRBV27; J: TRBJ2-7; CDR3: ASSPHTSGRSEQY
V: TRBV5-4; J: TRBJ2-5; CDR3: ASSPAVQGAGTQY
V: TRBV18; J: TRBJ1-1; CDR3: ASSPTSGRTNTEAF
V: TRBV24-1; J: TRBJ1-5; CDR3: ATSDTGDSNQPQH
V: TRBV29-1; J: TRBJ1-5; CDR3: SVAQGKNQPQH
V: TRBV30; J: TRBJ2-7; CDR3: AWDRGTYEQY
V: TRBV6-5; J: TRBJ1-1; CDR3: ASSQTGQNTEAF
V: TRBV28; J: TRBJ1-1; CDR3: ASEKKGTEAF
V: TRBV5-1; J: TRBJ1-6; CDR3: ASRQPGDSLNSPLH
V: TRBV24-1; J: TRBJ1-6; CDR3: ATSAPGQGLSPLH
V: TRBV28; J: TRBJ2-4; CDR3: ASSPLGTAKNIQY
V: TRBV28; J: TRBJ1-1; CDR3: ASSLDYRARAEAF
V: TRBV6-1; J: TRBJ2-7; CDR3: ASSEAHYEQY
V: TRBV24-1; J: TRBJ1-5; CDR3: ATSARMDLPQH
V: TRBV3-1/TRBV3-2; J: TRBJ1-6; CDR3: ASMGGANSPLH